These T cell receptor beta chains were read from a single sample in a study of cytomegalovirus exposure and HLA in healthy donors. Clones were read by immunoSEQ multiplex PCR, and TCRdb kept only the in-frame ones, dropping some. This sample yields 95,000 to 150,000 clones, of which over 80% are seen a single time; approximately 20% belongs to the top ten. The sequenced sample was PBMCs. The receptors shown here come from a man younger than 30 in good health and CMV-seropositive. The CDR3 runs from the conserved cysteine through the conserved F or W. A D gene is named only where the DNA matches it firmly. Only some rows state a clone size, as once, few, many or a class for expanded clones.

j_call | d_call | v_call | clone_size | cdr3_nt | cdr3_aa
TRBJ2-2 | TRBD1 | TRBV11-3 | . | TGTGCCAGCAGACCAGGGGGCAATATTCCCGGGGAGCTGTTTTTT | CASRPGGNIPGELFF
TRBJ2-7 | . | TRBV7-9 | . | TGTGCCAGCAGCTTAGCAGGGGACTACGAGCAGTACTTC | CASSLAGDYEQYF
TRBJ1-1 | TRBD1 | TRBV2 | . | TGTGCCAGCAGTGAACAGGGGGGGAACACTGAAGCTTTCTTT | CASSEQGGNTEAFF
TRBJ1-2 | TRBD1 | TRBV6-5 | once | TGTGCCAGCAGTAGCGGGTGGACAGGGAATTATGGCTACACCTTC | CASSSGWTGNYGYTF
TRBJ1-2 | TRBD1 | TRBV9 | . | TGTGCCAGCGAGGGGACAGACTATGGCTACACCTTC | CASEGTDYGYTF
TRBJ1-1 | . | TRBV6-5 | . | TGTGCCAGCAGTTACTCGGGGTTGGGAGGTGCTGGTGAAGCTTTCTTT | CASSYSGLGGAGEAFF
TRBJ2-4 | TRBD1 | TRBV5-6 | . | TGTGCCAGCAGCTTGGGAGGGGGCGGAAACATTCAGTACTTC | CASSLGGGGNIQYF
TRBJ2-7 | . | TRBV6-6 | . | TGTGCCAGCAGCCTCGGACAACTCAATGGGTACGAGCAGTACTTC | CASSLGQLNGYEQYF
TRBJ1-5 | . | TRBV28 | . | TGTGCCAGCAGTTTATCGGTTAGCAATCAGCCCCAGCATTTT | CASSLSVSNQPQHF
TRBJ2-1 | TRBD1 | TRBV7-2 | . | TGTGCCAGCAGCTTAGAGGACAGGAGGAATGAGCAGTTCTTC | CASSLEDRRNEQFF
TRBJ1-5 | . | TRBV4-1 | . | TGCGCCAGCAGCCAGCAGACAGGATCAATCGATCAGCCCCAGCATTTT | CASSQQTGSIDQPQHF
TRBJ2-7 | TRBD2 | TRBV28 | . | TGTGCCAGCAGTTCTCCTAGCGGGGGGGTACCCTACGAGCAGTACTTC | CASSSPSGGVPYEQYF
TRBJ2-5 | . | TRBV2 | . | TGTGCCAGCGAGCGCCCCGAGGAGACCCAGTACTTC | CASERPEETQYF
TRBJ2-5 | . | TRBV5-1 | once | TGCGCCAGCAGCTTCGACACCCCGGGGGAGACCCAGTACTTC | CASSFDTPGETQYF
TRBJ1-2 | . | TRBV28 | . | TGTGCCAGCAGTTTATTGTTCAGTGACTATGGCTACACCTTC | CASSLLFSDYGYTF
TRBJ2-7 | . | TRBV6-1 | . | TGTGCCAGCAGTGACAGGGAAGAAATCTACGAGCAGTACTTC | CASSDREEIYEQYF
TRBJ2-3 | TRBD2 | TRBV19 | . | TGTGCCAGTAGTATGGGTAGCGGGGTGGGGACAGATACGCAGTATTTT | CASSMGSGVGTDTQYF
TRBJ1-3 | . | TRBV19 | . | TGTGCCAGTTCTCAGGGCGCGCAGGACACCATATATTTT | CASSQGAQDTIYF
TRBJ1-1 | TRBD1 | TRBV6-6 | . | TGTGCCAGCAGTTCGGGACAGGGGAACACTGAAGCTTTCTTT | CASSSGQGNTEAFF
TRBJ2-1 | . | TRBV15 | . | TGTGCCACCAGCAATGGGCTAAACAATGAGCAGTTCTTC | CATSNGLNNEQFF
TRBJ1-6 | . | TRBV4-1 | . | TGCGCCAGCAGAAACGAATTACCCAGTAATTCACCCCTCCACTTT | CASRNELPSNSPLHF
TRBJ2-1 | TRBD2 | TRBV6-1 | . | TGTGCCAGCAGTGAAGCACCGCTAGCGGGGGGGCCTTCCTACAATGAGCAGTTCTTC | CASSEAPLAGGPSYNEQFF
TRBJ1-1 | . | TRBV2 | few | TGTGCCAGCAGTGAACGGGGAAACACTGAAGCTTTCTTT | CASSERGNTEAFF
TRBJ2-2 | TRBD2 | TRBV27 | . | TGTGCCAGCAGTTTAGGGGGGAGGGGATGGACCGGGGAGCTGTTTTTT | CASSLGGRGWTGELFF
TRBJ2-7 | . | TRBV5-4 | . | TGTGCCAGCTCCCCTACCCAGGGTGGCTACGAGCAGTACTTC | CASSPTQGGYEQYF
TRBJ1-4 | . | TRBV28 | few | TGTGCCAGCAGTTTATGGGCAGGGGCTAATGAAAAACTGTTTTTT | CASSLWAGANEKLFF